The clone carrying this TCR beta chain was counted ten times or more. No antigen is known for it. For TCR, cDNA came from 5'RACE template switching, which added a universal primer site and UMIs. One entry per CDR3 protein results from TCRdb running MiXCR on the 5' RACE reads. The sample contains 250,000 or so distinct CDR3 sequences, more than 3.5% of which appear only once. The entry originates in a study of T cells after yellow fever vaccination. Findings and limits, study-wide: The study noted that FACS-sorted repertoires could contain abundant clonotypes contaminating from the bulk population.

Trimming stripped 6 bases from V and 5 bases from J, with 10 bases between. Germline assignment: CDR1 SNHLY and CDR2 FYNNEI. The CDR3 totals 12 residues. This specimen consisted of PBMCs, obtained 15 days after the yellow fever booster vaccination. This clonotype was obtained from a man aged 18 to 30 who received the YFV17D yellow fever vaccine. This chain uses TRBV2 with TRBJ2-5, with D perhaps TRBD2 (5 bases). CDR3 residues: CASRYGGETQYF. CDR3 sequence (DNA): TGTGCCAGCAGATACGGCGGGGAGACCCAGTACTTC.